The 26 T cell receptor beta chains below all came from one sample that was sequenced in a study of control samples from healthy donors and cancer patients. This table comes from immunoSEQ multiplex PCR, and its TCRdb copy is limited to in-frame clones, with some not included. The repertoire includes 100,000 to 150,000 clones, approximately 90% of them detected once, and 3.2% sits in the top ten. Sequencing input: blood. These receptors all stem from a man aged 50 to 59 in good health.

V gene TRBV27 combines with J gene TRBJ2-7; D unresolved. V shed 2 bases and J shed 6 bases, with 11 bases lying between them. CDR1 is MNHEY, CDR2 SMNVEV, per germline (reference sequence). This CDR3 is 13 amino acids long. CDR3 in amino acids: CASSLGRFGEQYF. DNA for the CDR3: TGTGCCAGCAGTTTAGGGCGATTTGGCGAGCAGTACTTC.

This chain joins TRBV19 and TRBJ1-4, with D hard to call. Per germline, CDR1 LNHDA and CDR2 SQIVND (reference sequence). This CDR3 has 13 residues. V shed 9 bases and J shed 3 bases, with 11 bases lying between them. The CDR3 DNA sequence: TGTGCCAGAGGACGGGAGCCTAATGAAAAACTGTTTTTT. Its protein is CARGREPNEKLFF.

This clone occurred once. The J gene is TRBJ2-7, the V gene TRBV7-8, with 11 positions matching TRBD1. The CDR3 covers 16 residues. J was trimmed by 0 bases and V by 5 bases; bases with no gene match: 6. The germline V gene encodes CDR1 SGHVS and CDR2 FQNEAQ. The CDR3 spells CASSTWTGGDSYEQYF. CDR3 coding DNA: TGTGCCAGCAGCACCTGGACAGGGGGCGACTCCTACGAGCAGTACTTC.

The chain employs TRBV11-3 and TRBJ2-5; D is perhaps TRBD1 (5 bases). The V gene's germline CDR1 is SGHNT and CDR2 YENEEA. Trimming removed 2 bases at V and 5 bases at J, with 15 bases between. This CDR3 has 15 amino acids. CDR3 loop: CASSLRQNNPETQYF. For the CDR3, the DNA is TGTGCCAGCAGCTTACGACAGAATAATCCGGAGACCCAGTACTTC.

The chain combines TRBV25-1 with TRBJ1-4, with 11 bases aligning to TRBD1. The trim removed 6 bases at V and 0 bases at J, leaving 6 bases unmatched. This CDR3 has 17 amino acids. The germline gives CDR1 MGHDK, CDR2 SYGVNS. CDR3 in amino acids: CASSAGQGASTNEKLFF. The CDR3 DNA sequence: TGTGCCAGCAGCGCCGGACAGGGGGCTTCAACTAATGAAAAACTGTTTTTT.

Remarks on this clone: The junction does not match germline at one end; this may be a read error. This chain joins TRBV11-3 and TRBJ1-1; no firm D call. Per the germline V gene, CDR1 is SGHNT and CDR2 is YENEEA. The CDR3 extends over 14 amino acids. CDR3 amino acids: CASSLDSVGTEAFF. CDR3 DNA: TGTGCCAGCAGCCTAGACTCGGTGGGCACTGAAGCTTTCTTT.

V gene TRBV30 combines with J gene TRBJ1-1, with TRBD1 matching 7 bases. The length of the CDR3 is 13 residues. Germline CDR1 reads GTSNPN; CDR2 reads SVGIG (reference sequence). J was trimmed by 4 bases and V by 5 bases; bases with no gene match: 7. Here the CDR3 DNA reads TGTGCCTGGGATACAGGGGACTCCACTGAAGCTTTCTTT. It encodes CAWDTGDSTEAFF.

The V and J genes are TRBV6-4 and TRBJ2-4; possible D gene TRBD2, 5 bases. The germline V gene encodes CDR1 MRHNA and CDR2 SNTAGT. CDR3 size: 16 residues. Trimming stripped 7 bases from V and 7 bases from J, with 23 bases between. CDR3 in amino acids: CASNPTEWNRGNIQYF. The CDR3 nucleotides are TGTGCCAGCAACCCCACCGAGTGGAATCGCGGGAACATTCAGTACTTC.

This chain uses TRBV5-1 with TRBJ1-2; the D gene is possibly TRBD1 (5 bases). The CDR3 totals 15 residues. V lost 2 bases and J 3 bases, leaving 14 bases between the germline ends. CDR1 and CDR2 from the germline V gene are SGHRS and YFSETQ. CDR3 nucleotides: TGCGCCAGCAGCTTAAACAGGAGAGAGCACTATGGCTACACCTTC. It encodes CASSLNRREHYGYTF.

The chain links TRBV6-5 to TRBJ1-2; D is perhaps TRBD1 (5 bases). CDR1 is MNHEY and CDR2 is SVGAGI in the germline V gene. The CDR3 contains 15 residues. V was shortened by 2 bases and J by 7 bases, with 17 bases between the two germline ends. The CDR3 DNA follows: TGTGCCAGCAGTTACGCCCTAATGGCAGGGAGTGGCTACACCTTC. Its translation is CASSYALMAGSGYTF.

The rearrangement uses TRBV7-3 and TRBJ2-2; D might be TRBD2 (5 bases). V lost 1 base and J 1 base, leaving 7 bases between the germline ends. The CDR3 consists of 15 residues. Germline values: CDR1 SGHTA, CDR2 FQGTGA. CDR3 DNA: TGTGCCAGCAGCTTAAGAGGGCGGAACACCGGGGAGCTGTTTTTT. Its translation: CASSLRGRNTGELFF.

The gene calls are TRBV3-1 (or the pseudogene TRBV3-2) and TRBJ2-7; 8 bases agree with TRBD1. From germline, CDR1 is LGHDT and CDR2 YNNKEL (reference sequence). J was trimmed by 5 bases and V by 1 base; bases with no gene match: 10. This CDR3 is 16 amino acids long. The CDR3 DNA is TGTGCCAGCAGCCAAGCCGGACAGGGTTTCAGGAACGAGCAGTACTTC. Protein sequence: CASSQAGQGFRNEQYF.

The J gene is TRBJ1-1, the V gene TRBV10-3; 9 bases are shared with TRBD1. The CDR3 runs 18 residues. V gave up 6 bases and J gave up 2 bases; unmatched junction bases: 16. Germline CDR1 is ENHRY and CDR2 is SYGVKD. In DNA, the CDR3 is TGTGCCATCAGCCCCGGGACAGGGAATTCCCGGCCAAACACTGAAGCTTTCTTT. Its translation is CAISPGTGNSRPNTEAFF.

This rearrangement joins TRBV28 to TRBJ2-1, with 7 bases lining up with TRBD2. V lost 6 bases, J lost 3 bases, and 11 bases stayed unmatched. The germline V gene has CDR1 MDHEN and CDR2 SYDVKM. CDR3 length equals 16 residues. The CDR3 DNA sequence: TGTGCCAGCAGCCTCTCGGGGAGGGGAAACTACAATGAGCAGTTCTTC. Translated: CASSLSGRGNYNEQFF.

The V gene is TRBV7-9, the J gene TRBJ1-5; D not certain. The CDR3 loop spans 12 amino acids. With 5 bases removed from V and 5 bases from J, the gap between germline ends came to 7 bases. Per germline, CDR1 SEHNR and CDR2 FQNEAQ (reference sequence). The CDR3 region has the DNA TGTGCCAGCAGCCGACCCGATCAGCCCCAGCATTTT. Amino acids: CASSRPDQPQHF.

The chain joins TRBV3-1 (or the pseudogene TRBV3-2) to TRBJ2-6; D uncertain. Germline CDR1 reads LGHDT; CDR2 reads YNNKEL (reference sequence). The CDR3 has 16 residues. V lost 1 base and J 0 bases, leaving 7 bases between the germline ends. The CDR3 sequence: CASSQVGSSGANVLTF. The CDR3 DNA is TGTGCCAGCAGCCAAGTTGGAAGCTCTGGGGCCAACGTCCTGACTTTC.

This clone was observed once. This chain uses TRBV5-1 with TRBJ2-5; D is undetermined. Trimming removed 4 bases at V and 5 bases at J, with 12 bases between. CDR3 length: 13 amino acids. CDR1 and CDR2 from the germline V gene are SGHRS and YFSETQ. The CDR3 bases are TGCGCCAGCAGCGCAAACACGGGTGAGACCCAGTACTTC. It is translated as CASSANTGETQYF.

This clone appeared a single time. The CDR3 here is CASSEEVFYGFF. CDR3 DNA: TGTGCCAGCAGTGAAGAAGTATTTTACGGATTCTTC. J is TRBJ2-1 and V is TRBV6-1; D unresolved. The V gene's germline CDR1 is MNHNS and CDR2 SASEGT. The CDR3 is 12 residues long. Trimming stripped 1 base from V and 16 bases from J, with 14 bases between.

The rearrangement uses TRBV2 and TRBJ1-3; D gene unclear. Trimming left V 11 bases short and J 0 bases short, with 11 bases between. The CDR3 extends over 13 amino acids. The V gene's germline CDR1 is SNHLY and CDR2 FYNNEI. The CDR3, as DNA: TGTGCCGGCGGCCAGAGCTCTGGAAACACCATATATTTT. It codes for CAGGQSSGNTIYF.

Here the CDR3 reads CAWSPGGKNYEQYF. Here the CDR3 DNA reads TGTGCCTGGAGCCCAGGGGGCAAGAACTACGAGCAGTACTTC. This chain uses TRBV30 with TRBJ2-7; 8 bases match TRBD1. This CDR3 is built from 14 residues. Unmatched junction bases numbered 7, after V lost 3 bases and J lost 3 bases. Germline V gene lookup returns CDR1 GTSNPN and CDR2 SVGIG (reference sequence).

In this sample, this clone turned up once. This chain uses TRBV27 with TRBJ1-4; maybe TRBD1 (6 bases). The CDR3 consists of 14 residues. The germline V gene encodes CDR1 MNHEY and CDR2 SMNVEV (reference sequence). V dropped 5 bases and J dropped 3 bases, with 10 bases sitting between them. DNA of the CDR3: TGTGCCAGCAGTCGAGGGGGAGCTAATGAAAAACTGTTTTTT. Translating gives CASSRGGANEKLFF.

This chain joins TRBV6-1 and TRBJ2-3, with TRBD2 identical over 7 bases. Losses at the gene ends were 2 bases for V and 4 bases for J; bases not matched to a gene: 3. The germline gives CDR1 MNHNS, CDR2 SASEGT. This CDR3 has 14 amino acids. CDR3 DNA: TGTGCCAGCAGTGAAACGGGGAGGGCAGATACGCAGTATTTT. It yields the protein CASSETGRADTQYF.

The sample holds one count of this clone. Other nucleotide sequences from this sample produce the same CDR3. The chain has TRBV9 and TRBJ2-7, with D unclear. The CDR3 runs to 13 residues. Germline V lookup: CDR1 SGDLS, CDR2 YYNGEE. V was pared by 2 bases and J by 2 bases, with 8 bases between. The CDR3 region is CASSVTPTYEQYF. Here the CDR3 DNA reads TGTGCCAGCAGCGTGACACCTACCTACGAGCAGTACTTC. Filled out from reference TRBV9 and TRBJ2-7, the complete variable domain reads DSGVTQTPKHLITATGQRVTLRCSPRSGDLSVYWYQQSLDQGLQFLIQYYNGEERAKGNILERFSAQQFPDLHSELNLSSLELGDSALYFCASSVTPTYEQYFGPGTRLTVT.

The J gene is TRBJ1-3, the V gene TRBV6-1; D unclear. The CDR3 runs to 16 residues. The V and J ends lost 0 bases and 1 base respectively, with 10 bases between them. Germline values: CDR1 MNHNS, CDR2 SASEGT. CDR3 in DNA: TGTGCCAGCAGTGAAGCGGGGAGTCTTTCTGGAAACACCATATATTTT. Translated: CASSEAGSLSGNTIYF.

The chain couples TRBV19 to TRBJ1-4, with D perhaps TRBD1 (5 bases). The CDR3 extends over 16 amino acids. From germline, CDR1 is LNHDA and CDR2 SQIVND (reference sequence). Deletions cut 1 base from V and 3 bases from J, with 12 bases between. The CDR3 protein is CASSIGEGPANEKLFF. CDR3 DNA: TGTGCCAGTAGTATAGGGGAGGGACCGGCTAATGAAAAACTGTTTTTT.

V and J are TRBV9 and TRBJ2-3; 10 nucleotides match TRBD1. This CDR3 spans 16 amino acids. Germline-derived CDR1 and CDR2 are SGDLS and YYNGEE. Unmatched junction bases numbered 8, after V lost 4 bases and J lost 3 bases. The DNA for the CDR3 is TGTGCCAGCAGCCCCTCGGGGGGACAGGGGACAGATACGCAGTATTTT. This encodes CASSPSGGQGTDTQYF.